Shown below are 26 T cell receptor beta chains from a single sample sequenced in a study of blood T cell repertoires in COVID-19. Method: immunoSEQ multiplex PCR; TCRdb's copy keeps in-frame clones and lacks some. Found here are roughly 65,000 clones, around 80% of them singletons; the top ten hold about a sixth. The specimen was peripheral blood. These receptor sequences come from a man aged 80 or over with acute or convalescent COVID-19.

In its sample, this clone was seen once. V gene TRBV6-6 combines with J gene TRBJ1-1; no clear D. The CDR3 has 14 residues. The V end was cut by 3 bases, the J end by 8 bases, with 16 bases between. Germline CDR1 MNHNY, CDR2 SVGAGI (reference sequence). The CDR3 DNA reads as TGTGCCAGCAGTTATCTCCGGGGTCCTAGGGAAGCTTTCTTT. Encoded protein: CASSYLRGPREAFF.

The genes are TRBV4-1 and TRBJ2-2, with D tentatively TRBD1 (6 bases). There are 17 residues in the CDR3. Germline-derived CDR1 and CDR2 are MGHRA and YSYEKL. Trimming stripped 0 bases from V and 5 bases from J, with 16 bases between. CDR3 in amino acids: CASSQEGWGLGTGELFF. In DNA form, the CDR3 reads TGCGCCAGCAGCCAAGAGGGCTGGGGGCTCGGGACCGGGGAGCTGTTTTTT.

This chain joins TRBV3-1 (or the pseudogene TRBV3-2) and TRBJ1-2, with 9 bases fitting TRBD1. This CDR3 has 11 residues. The V gene's germline CDR1 is LGHDT and CDR2 YNNKEL (reference sequence). The V gene end was trimmed by 4 bases and the J gene end by 14 bases; junction bases not matched to a gene: 5. The CDR3 nucleotides are TGTGCCAGCAGCCGAACAGGGGGCCCGACCTTC. Translated, it gives CASSRTGGPTF.

The chain couples TRBV19 to TRBJ2-5, with TRBD1 identical over 10 bases. From germline, CDR1 is LNHDA and CDR2 SQIVND (reference sequence). The CDR3 totals 13 residues. The V segment lost 9 bases and the J segment 4 bases; nucleotides outside the gene matches: 5. The CDR3 nucleotides are TGTGCCAGCCGCGGGACAGGGGCAGAGACCCAGTACTTC. Amino acid sequence: CASRGTGAETQYF.

The chain has TRBV9 and TRBJ2-1; 8 bases fit TRBD1. The CDR3 is 14 amino acids. The germline gives CDR1 SGDLS, CDR2 YYNGEE. J gave up 8 bases and V 4 bases, and 8 bases lay outside the gene matches. CDR3: CASSPRTGSDEQFF. The CDR3 DNA follows: TGTGCCAGCAGCCCCCGGACAGGGAGCGATGAGCAGTTCTTC.

The CDR3 spells CAISEEYSSYNEQFF. CDR3 nucleotides: TGTGCCATCAGTGAGGAATACAGCTCCTACAATGAGCAGTTCTTC. V is TRBV10-3 and J is TRBJ2-1; no clear D. V lost 2 bases, J lost 0 bases, and 8 bases lay in between. The germline CDR1 and CDR2 sequences are ENHRY and SYGVKD. The CDR3 covers 15 residues.

The chain employs TRBV10-3 and TRBJ2-1; the match to TRBD2 covers 13 bases. CDR1 and CDR2 from the germline V gene are ENHRY and SYGVKD. CDR3 length: 15 residues. V gave up 3 bases and J gave up 9 bases; unmatched junction bases: 5. Written as DNA, the CDR3 is TGTGCCATCAGTGAAGGACTAGCGGGAGTTTTTGAGCAGTTCTTC. Amino acid sequence: CAISEGLAGVFEQFF.

V and J are TRBV7-2 and TRBJ2-3, with 9 bases matching TRBD2. CDR1 is SGHTA, CDR2 FQGNSA, per germline. V lost 5 bases, J lost 4 bases, and 10 bases stayed unmatched. This CDR3 contains 16 residues. CDR3 protein: CASSPRGAGGADTQYF. The CDR3 bases are TGTGCCAGCAGCCCCCGTGGGGCGGGAGGGGCAGATACGCAGTATTTT.

The CDR3, as DNA: TGTGCCAGCAGTTATGCATCCGAGGCGGGGTGGGAGCAGTACTTC. It is translated as CASSYASEAGWEQYF. The V call is TRBV7-2, the J call TRBJ2-7, with D maybe TRBD2 (6 bases). V was trimmed by 6 bases and J by 7 bases, leaving 22 bases between them. This CDR3 contains 15 residues. Per germline, CDR1 SGHTA and CDR2 FQGNSA.

A word on this clone: Other DNA variants within this sample encode the same CDR3. The chain combines TRBV5-1 with TRBJ2-1, with 9 nucleotides matching TRBD1. The CDR3 spans 13 residues. V gave up 4 bases and J gave up 7 bases; unmatched junction bases: 3. Germline assignment: CDR1 SGHRS and CDR2 YFSETQ. The CDR3 here is CASSRDRVNEQFF. The CDR3 DNA follows: TGCGCCAGCAGCAGGGACAGGGTGAATGAGCAGTTCTTC.

CDR3 bases: TGTGCCAGCAGCCAAGTCGCTAGCGGGAACACAGATACGCAGTATTTT. Its translation: CASSQVASGNTDTQYF. The chain employs TRBV14 and TRBJ2-3; 9 bases agree with TRBD2. The CDR3 length is 16 residues. The J segment lost 2 bases and the V segment lost 1 base, leaving 4 bases of the junction unmatched. From germline, CDR1 is SGHDN and CDR2 FVKESK.

About this clone: At one end, the junction sequence differs from germline, possibly due to a read error. V and J are TRBV7-7 and TRBJ2-3; tentative D call: TRBD2 (5 bases). In germline, CDR1 is SSHAT, CDR2 FNYEAQ (reference sequence). CDR3 length equals 15 residues. For the CDR3, the DNA is TGTGCTAGCAGCGCCCGGTTGGGAGTCACAGATACGCAGTATTTT. Translation: CASSARLGVTDTQYF.

This chain joins TRBV5-6 and TRBJ2-5; weak D call: TRBD2 (5 bases). This CDR3 region has 11 residues. V was pared by 4 bases and J by 5 bases, with 6 bases between. Germline values: CDR1 SGHDT, CDR2 YYEEEE. CDR3 in amino acids: CASSRGETQYF. CDR3 nucleotides: TGTGCCAGCAGCCGAGGGGAGACCCAGTACTTC.

This clone was counted a few times. The chain couples TRBV18 to TRBJ1-2, with TRBD1 matching 8 bases. V was clipped by 6 bases and J by 2 bases; unmatched bases: 8. Germline V gene data show CDR1 as KGHSH and CDR2 as LQKENI. The CDR3 is 15 amino acids. The CDR3 DNA is TGTGCCAGCTCCCCAATACAGGGGGAAAACTATGGCTACACCTTC. This encodes CASSPIQGENYGYTF.

V gene TRBV6-1 combines with J gene TRBJ1-1; D not resolved. Germline values: CDR1 MNHNS, CDR2 SASEGT. Deletions cut 0 bases from V and 4 bases from J, with 24 bases between. CDR3 length equals 19 residues. CDR3 amino acids: CASSEALRQPLSVGTEAFF. In DNA, the CDR3 is TGTGCCAGCAGTGAAGCGCTTCGGCAACCCCTCAGCGTGGGCACTGAAGCTTTCTTT.

The V call is TRBV9, the J call TRBJ2-7, with 7 bases matching TRBD1. Germline-derived CDR1 and CDR2 are SGDLS and YYNGEE. V dropped 0 bases and J dropped 2; count of bases not matched to a gene: 8. The CDR3 has 16 amino acids. CDR3 coding DNA: TGTGCCAGCAGCGTAGCTAGCAGGGGGTCAACCTACGAGCAGTACTTC. Translating gives CASSVASRGSTYEQYF.

The CDR3 DNA sequence: TGTGCCAGCAGCGAGGGGGCTGTGAACACCGGGGAGCTGTTTTTT. Translation: CASSEGAVNTGELFF. The chain recombines TRBV7-9 with TRBJ2-2; 7 bases align to TRBD1. The V segment lost 5 bases and the J segment 1 base; nucleotides outside the gene matches: 4. The CDR3 extends over 15 amino acids. Per germline, CDR1 SEHNR and CDR2 FQNEAQ (reference sequence).

A few counts support this clone. The chain joins TRBV19 to TRBJ2-7; D is undetermined. V was pared by 8 bases and J by 2 bases, with 13 bases between. CDR1 is LNHDA, CDR2 SQIVND, per germline (reference sequence). This CDR3 is 13 amino acids long. As DNA, the CDR3 is TGTGCCAGTTCCCCTGGGCTTACCTACGAGCAGTACTTC. It is translated as CASSPGLTYEQYF.

This rearrangement joins TRBV11-2 to TRBJ1-6; 7 bases fit TRBD1. V lost 5 bases, J lost 4 bases, and 11 bases stayed unmatched. The CDR3 is 17 residues long. Germline lookup yields CDR1 SGHAT and CDR2 FQNNGV. CDR3 residues: CASSLSRAGGYNSPLHF. Here the CDR3 DNA reads TGTGCCAGCAGCCTTTCTCGGGCAGGGGGTTATAATTCACCCCTCCACTTT.

The gene calls are TRBV25-1 and TRBJ1-1; 12 nucleotides match TRBD1. V trimming: 6 bases; J trimming: 3 bases; junction bases outside the gene matches: 2. Germline V gives CDR1 MGHDK, CDR2 SYGVNS. The CDR3 consists of 14 residues. CDR3 protein: CASRGQGAHTEAFF. CDR3 DNA: TGTGCCAGCAGGGGACAGGGGGCTCACACTGAAGCTTTCTTT.

The chain links TRBV2 to TRBJ2-3; 11 nucleotides agree with TRBD1. Trimming took 5 bases from V and 4 from J; bases not matched to a gene: 8. The germline V gene has CDR1 SNHLY and CDR2 FYNNEI. The CDR3 is 16 residues long. The DNA for the CDR3 is TGTGCCAGCAGTCCCCTCGGGACAGGGGGGCCAGATACGCAGTATTTT. Protein sequence: CASSPLGTGGPDTQYF.

V usage is TRBV29-1 and J usage is TRBJ2-1, with 7 bases fitting TRBD2. This CDR3 spans 13 amino acids. Germline loops: CDR1 SQVTM, CDR2 ANQGSEA. J lost 10 bases, V lost 5 bases, and 11 bases had no gene match. The CDR3 sequence: CSVREGGTTEQFF. CDR3 DNA sequence: TGCAGCGTTAGGGAGGGAGGTACAACGGAGCAGTTCTTC.

The chain joins TRBV30 to TRBJ2-7; 7 bases are shared with TRBD1. V was pared by 0 bases and J by 2 bases, with 4 bases of the junction left unmatched. The germline CDR1 and CDR2 sequences are GTSNPN and SVGIG (reference sequence). The CDR3 has 14 residues. The CDR3: CAWSVGDRAYEQYF. CDR3 nucleotides: TGTGCCTGGAGTGTGGGAGACAGGGCCTACGAGCAGTACTTC.

The rearrangement links TRBV20-1 to TRBJ2-7, with D possibly TRBD1 on 5 matching bases. The V end was cut by 1 base, the J end by 6 bases, with 7 bases between. CDR1 is DFQATT and CDR2 is SNEGSKA in the germline V gene (reference sequence). This CDR3 region has 11 residues. The CDR3, as DNA: TGCAGTGCTAGAGGACAGCTCGAGCAGTACTTC. As protein: CSARGQLEQYF.

This clone was counted a few times. The V gene is TRBV29-1, the J gene TRBJ2-1, with no clear D. Germline-derived CDR1 and CDR2 are SQVTM and ANQGSEA. This CDR3 spans 12 amino acids. Trimming shortened V by 0 bases and J by 9 bases, and 9 bases separated the two germline ends. The CDR3 spells CSVEERLGEQFF. The CDR3 DNA reads TGCAGCGTTGAAGAGAGGCTCGGTGAGCAGTTCTTC.

The rearrangement uses TRBV7-9 and TRBJ1-6; the match to TRBD1 covers 7 bases. Germline V gene sequence: CDR1 SEHNR, CDR2 FQNEAQ (reference sequence). The length of the CDR3 is 13 residues. The V gene end was trimmed by 3 bases and the J gene end by 8 bases; junction bases not matched to a gene: 1. The DNA of the CDR3 is TGTGCCAGCAGCTTGGGGACAGATTCACCCCTCCACTTT. It translates to CASSLGTDSPLHF.